This T cell receptor beta chain was observed in a study of CD8 T cells in ankylosing spondylitis. General study points: Ankylosing spondylitis blood seemed to carry a telltale TCR beta motif made of eight highly homologous variants. Several of the motif variants were reported before in synovial fluid and blood from reactive arthritis.

This clonotype turned up a few times. The target antigen is unknown. Quantitative barcoded 5'-RACE was used to prepare TCR beta libraries. MiXCR, applied by TCRdb to the 5' RACE reads, yields one record per CDR3 protein. This table holds roughly 220,000 distinct CDR3 sequences, 10% found once. The length of the CDR3 is 15 residues. Losses at the gene ends were 5 bases for V and 5 bases for J; bases not matched to a gene: 6. Germline CDR1 reads SGHTA; CDR2 reads FQGTGA. Specimen: blood, either unsorted or a sorted T cell fraction (not recorded which). This receptor was taken from a male donor with ankylosing spondylitis or in good health (not recorded which). The genes are TRBV7-3 and TRBJ2-1; 10 bases line up with TRBD1. CDR3 amino acids: CASSTRQGADNEQFF. The DNA of the CDR3 is TGTGCCAGCAGCACCAGACAGGGGGCGGACAATGAGCAGTTCTTC.